This TCR beta chain came from a study of OX40 agonist ivuxolimab in advanced cancers. Study results and caveats: Clonal expansion was seen in CD4+ and CD8+ blood T cells by week 6 at 0.1 to 3.0 mg/kg.

Of note for this clone: Its antigen is still unknown.

Repertoires were generated with immunoSEQ multiplex PCR, while TCRdb's copy carries only in-frame clones and drops some. The sample shows more than 25,000 clones, approximately 86% of them seen only once. The CDR3 consists of 16 residues. The ends were cut back, 5 bases at V and 2 bases at J, with 16 bases in the middle. In germline, CDR1 is LNHNV, CDR2 YYDKDF (reference sequence). The clonotype originates from an adult with an advanced solid tumor such as melanoma, head and neck, liver or kidney cancer. The sequences come from CD4+ or CD8+ T cells sorted from blood, collected in a trial of the OX40 agonist ivuxolimab. The chain combines TRBV15 with TRBJ1-3; D perhaps matches TRBD1 (5 bases). The CDR3 nucleotides read TGTGCCACCAGCGAGGCGGCTCTGGGACCTGGAAACACCATATATTTT. It is translated as CATSEAALGPGNTIYF. Together with reference TRBV15 and TRBJ1-3, the CDR3 gives the full variable domain: DAMVIQNPRYQVTQFGKPVTLSCSQTLNHNVMYWYQQKSSQAPKLLFHYYDKDFNNEADTPDNFQSRRPNTSFCFLDIRSPGLGDTAMYLCATSEAALGPGNTIYFGEGSWLTVV.